This TCR beta chain was retrieved from a study of blood T cell repertoires in COVID-19. Study-level information: The analysed material was cDNA or gDNA that came from T cells, B-cell-depleted T cells, or PBMCs.

Under the authors' procedure: Nucleated cell number was recorded as an estimate derived from reference gene primer amplification. Assay: immunoSEQ multiplex PCR; the TCRdb copy retains only in-frame clones and omits some. Clone size and the V and J calls come from that table; the DNA yielded D and trimming. The sample includes around 150,000 clones, around 80% of them seen just once. Comment on this clone: Other DNA sequences within the sample encode an identical CDR3.

Trimming shortened V by 4 bases and J by 2 bases, and 8 bases separated the two germline ends. Germline-derived CDR1 and CDR2 are KGHSH and LQKENI. The CDR3 extends over 13 amino acids. The chain employs TRBV18 and TRBJ1-1, with D maybe TRBD1 (6 bases). The sequencing sample was made of PBMCs or T cells enriched from blood (not recorded which). The sequence derives from a man aged 50-59 years who had recovered from COVID-19. The CDR3 protein is CASSRTDNTEAFF. For the CDR3, the DNA is TGTGCCAGCTCACGGACAGATAACACTGAAGCTTTCTTT.